Below, one T cell receptor beta chain is given with its context. This clone was seen only a few times. No antigen is known for it. Base qualities are not provided; no much larger clone lies one nucleotide away. The data originate from a study of blood T cell repertoires in COVID-19 (dated by TCRdb to 2020 to 2021). Study-level background: The collaborator samples originated in the United States, Italy and Spain and spanned the acute and convalescent phases of COVID-19. Where HLA class I and class II types were available, the types were taken from metadata supplied by the sample provider, not from assay-based typing. The repertoires were made available in a free public database intended to serve as a resource for research on the immune response to SARS-CoV-2. The material from the prospective study consisted of cDNA or gDNA derived from T cells, B-cell-depleted T cells, or PBMCs. Subjects who had been exposed to COVID-19, were actively infected with it, or had recovered from it provided the deeply sampled blood TCRbeta repertoires that made up the dataset. The sample metadata nearly always contained a de-identified subject ID, COVID-19 status, age in years and sex. The samples were drawn from two sources: the first 160 participants of the ongoing ImmuneRACE study, and over 1,000 subjects contributed by 6 global collaborators.

TCRbeta CDR3 regions were amplified from genomic DNA using the immunoSEQ Assay, a bias-controlled multiplex PCR. Per the authors' processing: The number of nucleated cells in each sample was estimated from the amplification of reference gene primers within the assay. Sequence reads were collapsed and filtered to measure the absolute abundance of every unique TCRbeta CDR3 rearrangement. For each sample, productive Simpson clonality was calculated by taking the square root of Simpson's diversity index across productive rearrangements. TCRdb took this table from immuneACCESS and kept in-frame rearrangements with V and J called. Such tables lack part of the clones; where checked against another copy, unresolved V genes explain under half of the gap, and the rest is unexplained. V, J and clone size are those of that table, while D and trimming were read from the DNA. The sample profile shows about 240,000 clones; about 83% of them were found once. The top ten hold around 6% of the sample.

Collaborating institutions collected whole blood in K2EDTA tubes following their own protocols. For TCRbeta analysis, collaborators shipped samples as frozen whole blood, isolated PBMCs, or DNA extracted from either of those sample types. Broader findings and caveats from the paper: How much clinical and demographic metadata was included differed by source and by participant, and the metadata was provided uncurated.

This TCR was sampled from a human donor in a cohort sampled during active COVID-19. The specimen was peripheral blood.

The DNA reads TGCAGCGCGACGGGACAGAACTATGGCTACACCTTC. This is translated as CSATGQNYGYTF. The chain was built from TRBV29-1 and TRBJ1-2, and 7 junction bases match TRBD1. Trimming removed 7 bases from V and 2 bases from J; the gene matches leave 4 bases unexplained. In the germline V gene, CDR1 corresponds to SQVTM and CDR2 to ANQGSEA. Taken from cysteine to phenylalanine, the CDR3 has 12 residues. Solely the CDR3 DNA is kept, with 36 bases framed from the first base. When the CDR3 is completed using the reference TRBV29-1 and TRBJ1-2 genes on either side, the full variable domain is SAVISQKPSRDICQRGTSLTIQCQVDSQVTMMFWYRQQPGQSLTLIATANQGSEATYESGFVIDKFPISRPNLTFSTLTVSNMSPEDSSIYLCSATGQNYGYTFGSGTRLTVV.